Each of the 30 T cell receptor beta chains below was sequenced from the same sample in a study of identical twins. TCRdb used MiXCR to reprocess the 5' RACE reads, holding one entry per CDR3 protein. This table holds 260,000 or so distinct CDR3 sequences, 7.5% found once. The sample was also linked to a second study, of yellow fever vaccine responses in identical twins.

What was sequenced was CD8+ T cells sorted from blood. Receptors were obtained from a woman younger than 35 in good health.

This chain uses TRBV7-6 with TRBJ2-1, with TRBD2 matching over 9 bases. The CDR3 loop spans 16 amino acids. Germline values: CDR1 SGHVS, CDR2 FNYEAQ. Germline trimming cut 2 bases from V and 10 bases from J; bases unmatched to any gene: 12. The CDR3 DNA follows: TGTGCCAGCAGCTTACTTGCGGGAGGGCCTCATAGAGAGCAGTTCTTC. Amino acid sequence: CASSLLAGGPHREQFF. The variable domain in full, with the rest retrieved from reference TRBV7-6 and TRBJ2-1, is GAGVSQSPRYKVTKRGQDVALRCDPISGHVSLYWYRQALGQGPEFLTYFNYEAQQDKSGLPNDRFSAERPEGSISTLTIQRTEQRDSAMYRCASSLLAGGPHREQFFGPGTRLTVL.

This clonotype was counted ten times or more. The CDR3 loop is CASSPEVRGDEQFF. The CDR3 DNA reads TGTGCCAGCAGTCCCGAGGTTCGCGGCGATGAGCAGTTCTTC. The rearrangement uses TRBV12-3 or TRBV12-4 and TRBJ2-1; D is uncertain. V dropped 5 bases and J dropped 8 bases, with 16 bases sitting between them. The CDR3 is made up of 14 amino acids.

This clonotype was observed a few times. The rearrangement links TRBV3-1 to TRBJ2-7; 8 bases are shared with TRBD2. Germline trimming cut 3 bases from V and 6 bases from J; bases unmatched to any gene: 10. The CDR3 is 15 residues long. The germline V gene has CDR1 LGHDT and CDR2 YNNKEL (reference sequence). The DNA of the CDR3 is TGTGCCAGCAGCCACCCCCGGGAGGGAATGGGCGAGCAGTACTTC. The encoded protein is CASSHPREGMGEQYF.

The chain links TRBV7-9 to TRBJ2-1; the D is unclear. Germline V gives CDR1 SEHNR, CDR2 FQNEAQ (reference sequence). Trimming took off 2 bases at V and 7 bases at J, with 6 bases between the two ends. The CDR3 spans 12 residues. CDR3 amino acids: CASSLSQNEQFF. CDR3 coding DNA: TGTGCCAGCAGCTTAAGCCAGAATGAGCAGTTCTTC.

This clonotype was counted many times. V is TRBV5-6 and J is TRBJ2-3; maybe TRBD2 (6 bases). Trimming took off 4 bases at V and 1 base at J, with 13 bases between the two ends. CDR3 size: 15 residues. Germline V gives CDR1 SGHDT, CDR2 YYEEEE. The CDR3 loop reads CASSVREDRTDTQYF. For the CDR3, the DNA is TGTGCCAGCAGCGTGCGGGAAGACCGCACAGATACGCAGTATTTT.

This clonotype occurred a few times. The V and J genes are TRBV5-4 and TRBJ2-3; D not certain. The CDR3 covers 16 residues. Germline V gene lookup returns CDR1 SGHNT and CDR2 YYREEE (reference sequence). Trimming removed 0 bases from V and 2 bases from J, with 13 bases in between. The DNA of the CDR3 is TGTGCCAGCAGCTTGGGCCAGGTCCCATTCACAGATACGCAGTATTTT. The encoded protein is CASSLGQVPFTDTQYF.

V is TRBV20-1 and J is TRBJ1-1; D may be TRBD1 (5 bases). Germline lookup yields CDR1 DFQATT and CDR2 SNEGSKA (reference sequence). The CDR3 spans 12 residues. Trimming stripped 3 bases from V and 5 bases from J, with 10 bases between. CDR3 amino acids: CSASNSGTEAFF. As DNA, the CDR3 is TGCAGTGCTAGCAATTCAGGGACTGAAGCTTTCTTT.

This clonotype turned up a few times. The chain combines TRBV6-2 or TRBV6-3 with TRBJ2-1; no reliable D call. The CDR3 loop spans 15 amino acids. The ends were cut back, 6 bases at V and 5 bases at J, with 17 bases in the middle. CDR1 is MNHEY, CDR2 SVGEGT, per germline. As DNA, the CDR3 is TGTGCCAGCAGCCAGAACCCTGACCGAAACAATGAGCAGTTCTTC. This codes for CASSQNPDRNNEQFF.

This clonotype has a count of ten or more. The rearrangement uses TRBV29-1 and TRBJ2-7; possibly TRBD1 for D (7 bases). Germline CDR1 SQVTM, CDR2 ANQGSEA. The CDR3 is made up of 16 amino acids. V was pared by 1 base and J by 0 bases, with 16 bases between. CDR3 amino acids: CSVEVPQQGGSYEQYF. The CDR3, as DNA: TGCAGCGTTGAAGTTCCCCAGCAGGGGGGCTCCTACGAGCAGTACTTC.

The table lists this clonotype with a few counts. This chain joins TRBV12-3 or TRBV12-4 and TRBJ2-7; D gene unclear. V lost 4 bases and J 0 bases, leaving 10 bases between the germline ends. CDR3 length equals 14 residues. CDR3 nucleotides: TGTGCCAGCAGTTCTGAGACGAGCTCCTACGAGCAGTACTTC. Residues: CASSSETSSYEQYF.

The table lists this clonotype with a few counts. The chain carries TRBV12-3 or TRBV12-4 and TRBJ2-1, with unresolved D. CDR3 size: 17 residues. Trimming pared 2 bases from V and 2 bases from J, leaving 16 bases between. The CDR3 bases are TGTGCCAGCAGTTTATCCCCTTTCAAAAGCCCCTACAATGAGCAGTTCTTC. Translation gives CASSLSPFKSPYNEQFF.

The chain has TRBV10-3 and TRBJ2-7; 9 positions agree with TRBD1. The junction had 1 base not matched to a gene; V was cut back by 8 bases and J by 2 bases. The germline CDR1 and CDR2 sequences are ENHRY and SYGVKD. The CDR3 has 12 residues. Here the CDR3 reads CAIGTGPYEQYF. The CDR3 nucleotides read TGTGCCATCGGGACAGGGCCCTACGAGCAGTACTTC.

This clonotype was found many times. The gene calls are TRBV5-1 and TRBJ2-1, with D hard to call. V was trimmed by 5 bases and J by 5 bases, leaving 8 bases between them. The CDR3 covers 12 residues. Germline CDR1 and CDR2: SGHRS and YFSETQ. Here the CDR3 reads CASRVTNNEQFF. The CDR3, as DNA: TGCGCCAGCAGGGTCACCAACAATGAGCAGTTCTTC. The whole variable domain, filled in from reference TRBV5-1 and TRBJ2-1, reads KAGVTQTPRYLIKTRGQQVTLSCSPISGHRSVSWYQQTPGQGLQFLFEYFSETQRNKGNFPGRFSGRQFSNSRSEMNVSTLELGDSALYLCASRVTNNEQFFGPGTRLTVL.

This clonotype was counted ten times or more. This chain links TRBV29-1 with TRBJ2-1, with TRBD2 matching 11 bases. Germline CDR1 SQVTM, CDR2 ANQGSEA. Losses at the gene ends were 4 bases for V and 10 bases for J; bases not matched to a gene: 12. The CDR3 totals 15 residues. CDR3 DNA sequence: TGCAGCGTTGCCAAGCCCGGGACTAGCGGCATAGAGCAGTTCTTC. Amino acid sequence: CSVAKPGTSGIEQFF.

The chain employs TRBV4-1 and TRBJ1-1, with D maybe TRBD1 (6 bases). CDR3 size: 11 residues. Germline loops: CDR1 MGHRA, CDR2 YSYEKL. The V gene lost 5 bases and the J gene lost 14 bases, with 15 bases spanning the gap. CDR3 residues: CASSFQGSKFF. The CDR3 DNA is TGCGCCAGCAGCTTCCAGGGGTCGAAGTTCTTT.

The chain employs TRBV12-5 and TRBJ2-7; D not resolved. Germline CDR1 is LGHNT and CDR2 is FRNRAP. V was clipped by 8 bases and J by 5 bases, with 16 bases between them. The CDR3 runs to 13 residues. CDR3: CASTGASGDEQYF. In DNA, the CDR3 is TGTGCTAGTACTGGCGCTTCTGGCGACGAGCAGTACTTC.

This CDR3 is CASSHRDRGNEQFF. In DNA, the CDR3 is TGTGCCAGCAGCCACCGGGACAGGGGGAATGAGCAGTTCTTC. The chain recombines TRBV7-9 with TRBJ2-1; TRBD1 matches 11 bases. Trimming removed 5 bases from V and 7 bases from J; junction bases left unmatched: 4. The CDR3 has 14 residues. Per germline, CDR1 SEHNR and CDR2 FQNEAQ (reference sequence).

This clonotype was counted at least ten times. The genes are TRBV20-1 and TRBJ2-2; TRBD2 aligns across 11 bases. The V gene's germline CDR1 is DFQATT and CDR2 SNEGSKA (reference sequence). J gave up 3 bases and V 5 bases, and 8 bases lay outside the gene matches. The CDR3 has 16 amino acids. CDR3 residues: CSAPDLAGGDTGELFF. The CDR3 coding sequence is TGCAGTGCTCCCGATTTAGCGGGAGGGGACACCGGGGAGCTGTTTTTT.

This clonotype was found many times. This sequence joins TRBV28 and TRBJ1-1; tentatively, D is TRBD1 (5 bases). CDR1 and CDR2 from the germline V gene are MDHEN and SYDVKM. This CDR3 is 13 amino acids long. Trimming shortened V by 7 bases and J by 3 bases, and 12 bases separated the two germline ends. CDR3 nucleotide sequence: TGTGCCAGCAATCGGGGGTCGGACACTGAAGCTTTCTTT. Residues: CASNRGSDTEAFF.

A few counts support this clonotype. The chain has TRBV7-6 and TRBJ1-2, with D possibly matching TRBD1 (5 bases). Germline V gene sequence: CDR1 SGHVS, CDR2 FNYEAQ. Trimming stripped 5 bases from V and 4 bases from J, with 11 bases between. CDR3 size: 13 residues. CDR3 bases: TGTGCCAGCAGCCCTGGGACCTCCTATGGCTACACCTTC. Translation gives CASSPGTSYGYTF.

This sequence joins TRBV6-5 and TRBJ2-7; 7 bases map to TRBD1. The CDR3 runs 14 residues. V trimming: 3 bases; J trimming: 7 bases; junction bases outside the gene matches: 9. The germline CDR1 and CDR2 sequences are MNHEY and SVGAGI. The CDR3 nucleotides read TGTGCCAGCAGTTATGGGAACAGGGGTGGTGAGCAGTACGTC. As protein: CASSYGNRGGEQYV.

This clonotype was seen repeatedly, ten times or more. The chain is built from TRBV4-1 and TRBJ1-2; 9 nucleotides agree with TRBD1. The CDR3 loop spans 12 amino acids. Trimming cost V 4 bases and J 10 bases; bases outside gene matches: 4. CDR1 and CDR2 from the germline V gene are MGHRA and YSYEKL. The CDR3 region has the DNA TGCGCCAGCAGCCCGACAGGGGGGGACTACACCTTC. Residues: CASSPTGGDYTF.

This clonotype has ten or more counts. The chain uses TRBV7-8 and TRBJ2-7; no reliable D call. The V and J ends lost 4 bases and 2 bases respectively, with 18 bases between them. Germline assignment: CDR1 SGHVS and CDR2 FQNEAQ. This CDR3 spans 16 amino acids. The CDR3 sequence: CASSSSVERPPYEQYV. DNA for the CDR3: TGTGCCAGCAGCTCATCAGTTGAGCGACCCCCCTACGAGCAGTACGTC.

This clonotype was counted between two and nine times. CDR3 bases: TGTGCCAGCGGCCCGGACCGGGGGAATTCACCCCTCCACTTT. Residues: CASGPDRGNSPLHF. This chain joins TRBV27 and TRBJ1-6, with a weak D call TRBD1 (5 bases). The CDR3 is 14 residues long. The V end was cut by 8 bases, the J end by 7 bases, with 15 bases between. Germline CDR1 is MNHEY and CDR2 is SMNVEV (reference sequence).

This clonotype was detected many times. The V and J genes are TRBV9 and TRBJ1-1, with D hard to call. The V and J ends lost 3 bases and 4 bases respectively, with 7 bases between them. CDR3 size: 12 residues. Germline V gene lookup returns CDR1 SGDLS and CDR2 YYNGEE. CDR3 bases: TGTGCCAGCAGCGGAGCGAGCACTGAAGCTTTCTTT. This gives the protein CASSGASTEAFF.

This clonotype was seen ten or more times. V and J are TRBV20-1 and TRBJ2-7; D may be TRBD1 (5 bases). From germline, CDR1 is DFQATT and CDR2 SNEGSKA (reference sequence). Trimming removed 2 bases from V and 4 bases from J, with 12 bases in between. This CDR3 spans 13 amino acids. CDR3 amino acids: CSARSPDIYEQYF. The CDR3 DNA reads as TGCAGTGCTAGAAGTCCGGACATATACGAGCAGTACTTC.

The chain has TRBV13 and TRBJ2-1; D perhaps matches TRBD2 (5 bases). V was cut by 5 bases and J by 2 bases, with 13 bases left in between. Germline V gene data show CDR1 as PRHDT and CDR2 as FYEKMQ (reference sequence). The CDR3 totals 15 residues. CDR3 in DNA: TGTGCCAGCAGCGCGTCTACCGGGGCCTACAATGAGCAGTTCTTC. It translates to CASSASTGAYNEQFF.

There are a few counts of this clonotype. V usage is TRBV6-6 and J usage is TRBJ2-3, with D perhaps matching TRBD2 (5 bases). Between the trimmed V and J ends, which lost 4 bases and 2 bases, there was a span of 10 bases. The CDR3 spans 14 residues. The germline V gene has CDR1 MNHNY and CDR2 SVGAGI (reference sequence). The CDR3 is CASSWTPNTDTQYF. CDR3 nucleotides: TGTGCCAGCAGTTGGACTCCCAACACAGATACGCAGTATTTT.

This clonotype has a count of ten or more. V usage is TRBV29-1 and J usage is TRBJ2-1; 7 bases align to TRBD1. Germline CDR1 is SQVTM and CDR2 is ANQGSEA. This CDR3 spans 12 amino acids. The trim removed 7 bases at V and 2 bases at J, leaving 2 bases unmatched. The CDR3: CSAGTAYNEQFF. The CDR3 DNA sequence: TGCAGCGCAGGGACAGCCTACAATGAGCAGTTCTTC.

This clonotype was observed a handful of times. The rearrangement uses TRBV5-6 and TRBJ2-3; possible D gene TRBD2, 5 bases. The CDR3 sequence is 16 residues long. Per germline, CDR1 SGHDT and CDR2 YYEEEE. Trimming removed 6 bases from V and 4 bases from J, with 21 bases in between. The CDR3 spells CASNPLEVERADTQYF. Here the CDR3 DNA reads TGTGCCAGCAACCCTCTGGAAGTGGAGAGGGCAGATACGCAGTATTTT.